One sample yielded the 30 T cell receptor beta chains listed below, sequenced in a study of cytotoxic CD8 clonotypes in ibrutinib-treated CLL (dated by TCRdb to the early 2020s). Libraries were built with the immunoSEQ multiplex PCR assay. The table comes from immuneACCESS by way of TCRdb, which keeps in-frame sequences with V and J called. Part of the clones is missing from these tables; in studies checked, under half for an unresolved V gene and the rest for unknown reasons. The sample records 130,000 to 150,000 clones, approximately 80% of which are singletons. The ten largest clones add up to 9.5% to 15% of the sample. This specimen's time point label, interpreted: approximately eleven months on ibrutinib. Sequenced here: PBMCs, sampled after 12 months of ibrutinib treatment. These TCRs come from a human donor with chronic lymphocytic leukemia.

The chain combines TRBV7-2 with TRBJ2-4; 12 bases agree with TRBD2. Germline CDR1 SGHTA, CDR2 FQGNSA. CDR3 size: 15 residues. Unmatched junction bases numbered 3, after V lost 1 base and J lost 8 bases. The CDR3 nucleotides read TGTGCCAGCAGCTTAGGACTAGCGGGAGTTTACATTCAGTACTTC. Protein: CASSLGLAGVYIQYF.

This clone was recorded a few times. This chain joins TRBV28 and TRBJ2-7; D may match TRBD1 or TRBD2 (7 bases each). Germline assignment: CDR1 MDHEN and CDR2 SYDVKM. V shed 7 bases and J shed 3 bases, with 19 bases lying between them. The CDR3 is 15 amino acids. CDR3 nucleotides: TGTGCCAGCACACCCGGCAGGGGGGGCCACTACGAGCAGTACTTC. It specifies CASTPGRGGHYEQYF.

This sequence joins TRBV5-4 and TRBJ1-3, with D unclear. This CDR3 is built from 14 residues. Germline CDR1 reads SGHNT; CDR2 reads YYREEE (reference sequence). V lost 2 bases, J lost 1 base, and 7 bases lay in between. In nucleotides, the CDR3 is TGTGCCAGCAGCTTACGGGGATCTGGAAACACCATATATTTT. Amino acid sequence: CASSLRGSGNTIYF.

The CDR3 loop is CASSLAGQEGYTF. DNA of the CDR3: TGCGCCAGCAGCCTCGCTGGACAGGAAGGCTACACCTTC. This rearrangement joins TRBV5-1 to TRBJ1-2; 7 bases match TRBD1. Germline CDR1 reads SGHRS; CDR2 reads YFSETQ. J was trimmed by 8 bases and V by 4 bases; bases with no gene match: 8. CDR3 length equals 13 residues.

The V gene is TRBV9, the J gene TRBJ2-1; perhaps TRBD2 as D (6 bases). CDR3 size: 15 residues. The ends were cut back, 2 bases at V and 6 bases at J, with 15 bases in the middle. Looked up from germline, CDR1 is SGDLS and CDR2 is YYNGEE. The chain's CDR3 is CASSVGSSEVNEQFF. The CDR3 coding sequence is TGTGCCAGCAGCGTTGGCTCTAGCGAGGTCAATGAGCAGTTCTTC.

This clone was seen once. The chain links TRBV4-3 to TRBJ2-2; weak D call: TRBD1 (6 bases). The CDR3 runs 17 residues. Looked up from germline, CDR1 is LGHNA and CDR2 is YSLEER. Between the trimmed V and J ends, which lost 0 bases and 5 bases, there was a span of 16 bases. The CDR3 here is CASSQELGWGLTGELFF. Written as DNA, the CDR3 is TGCGCCAGCAGCCAAGAGTTAGGCTGGGGGCTTACCGGGGAGCTGTTTTTT.

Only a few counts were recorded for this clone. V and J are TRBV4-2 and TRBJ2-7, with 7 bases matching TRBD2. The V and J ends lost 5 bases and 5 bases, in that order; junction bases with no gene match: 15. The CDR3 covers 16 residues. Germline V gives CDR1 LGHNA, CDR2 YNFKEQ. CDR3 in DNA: TGTGCCAGCAGCTTAGTGGGGGAGGGTTTGACCGACGAGCAGTACTTC. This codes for CASSLVGEGLTDEQYF.

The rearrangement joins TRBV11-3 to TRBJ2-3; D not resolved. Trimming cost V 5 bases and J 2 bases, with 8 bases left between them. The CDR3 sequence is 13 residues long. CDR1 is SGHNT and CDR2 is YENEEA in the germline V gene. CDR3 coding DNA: TGTGCCAGCAGCCACCGGGTCACAGATACGCAGTATTTT. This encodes CASSHRVTDTQYF.

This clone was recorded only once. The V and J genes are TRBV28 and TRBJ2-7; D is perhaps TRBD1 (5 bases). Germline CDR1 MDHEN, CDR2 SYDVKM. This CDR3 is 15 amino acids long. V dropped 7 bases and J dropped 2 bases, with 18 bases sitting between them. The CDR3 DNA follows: TGTGCCAGCAATACCATGGAAGGCAGGGCCTACGAGCAGTACTTC. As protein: CASNTMEGRAYEQYF. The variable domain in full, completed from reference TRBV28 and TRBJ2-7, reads DVKVTQSSRYLVKRTGEKVFLECVQDMDHENMFWYRQDPGLGLRLIYFSYDVKMKEKGDIPEGYSVSREKKERFSLILESASTNQTSMYLCASNTMEGRAYEQYFGPGTRLTVT.

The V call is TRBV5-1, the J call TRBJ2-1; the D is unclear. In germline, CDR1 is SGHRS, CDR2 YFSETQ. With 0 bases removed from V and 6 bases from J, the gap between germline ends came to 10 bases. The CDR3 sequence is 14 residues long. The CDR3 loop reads CASSLEPGSNEQFF. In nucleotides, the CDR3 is TGCGCCAGCAGCTTGGAACCCGGGTCCAATGAGCAGTTCTTC.

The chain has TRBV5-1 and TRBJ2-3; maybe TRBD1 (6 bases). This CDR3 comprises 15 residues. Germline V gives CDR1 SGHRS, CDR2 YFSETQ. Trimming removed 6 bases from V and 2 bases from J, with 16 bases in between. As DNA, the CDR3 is TGCGCCAGCACCAGGGGACAACACTACACAGATACGCAGTATTTT. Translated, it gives CASTRGQHYTDTQYF.

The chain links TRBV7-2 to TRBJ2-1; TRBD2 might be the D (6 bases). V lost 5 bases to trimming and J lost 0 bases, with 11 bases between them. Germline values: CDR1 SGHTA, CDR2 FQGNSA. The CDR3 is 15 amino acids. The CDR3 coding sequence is TGTGCCAGCAGCGCTGGGACTTTCTCCTACAATGAGCAGTTCTTC. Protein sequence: CASSAGTFSYNEQFF.

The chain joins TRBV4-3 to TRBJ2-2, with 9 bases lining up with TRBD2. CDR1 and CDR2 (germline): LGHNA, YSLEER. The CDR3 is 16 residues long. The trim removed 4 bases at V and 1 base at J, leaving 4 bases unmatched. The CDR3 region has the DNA TGCGCCAGCAGCCCTCTAGCGGGAAAGAACACCGGGGAGCTGTTTTTT. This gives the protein CASSPLAGKNTGELFF.

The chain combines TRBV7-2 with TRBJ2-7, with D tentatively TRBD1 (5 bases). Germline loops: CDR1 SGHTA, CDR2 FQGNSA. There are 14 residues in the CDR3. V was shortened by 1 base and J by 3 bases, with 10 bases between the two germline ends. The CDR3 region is CASSLDRQSYEQYF. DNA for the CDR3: TGTGCCAGCAGCTTAGATAGACAGAGCTACGAGCAGTACTTC.

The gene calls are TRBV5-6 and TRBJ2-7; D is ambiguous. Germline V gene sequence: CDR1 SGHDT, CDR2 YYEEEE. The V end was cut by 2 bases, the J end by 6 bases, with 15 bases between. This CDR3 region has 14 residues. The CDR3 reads CASSFHTVFPEQYF. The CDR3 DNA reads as TGTGCCAGCAGCTTCCATACAGTTTTCCCCGAGCAGTACTTC.

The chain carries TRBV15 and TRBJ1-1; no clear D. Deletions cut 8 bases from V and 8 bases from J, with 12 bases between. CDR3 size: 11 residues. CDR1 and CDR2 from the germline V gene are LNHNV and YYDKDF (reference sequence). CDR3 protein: CATEVQGEAFF. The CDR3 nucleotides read TGTGCCACCGAGGTTCAAGGCGAAGCTTTCTTT. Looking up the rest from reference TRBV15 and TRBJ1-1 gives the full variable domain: DAMVIQNPRYQVTQFGKPVTLSCSQTLNHNVMYWYQQKSSQAPKLLFHYYDKDFNNEADTPDNFQSRRPNTSFCFLDIRSPGLGDTAMYLCATEVQGEAFFGQGTRLTVV.

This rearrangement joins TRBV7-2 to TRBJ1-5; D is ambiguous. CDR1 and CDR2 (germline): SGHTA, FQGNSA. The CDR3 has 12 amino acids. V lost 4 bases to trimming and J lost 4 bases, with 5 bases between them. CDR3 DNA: TGTGCCAGCAGCTCCCGAAATCAGCCCCAGCATTTT. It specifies CASSSRNQPQHF.

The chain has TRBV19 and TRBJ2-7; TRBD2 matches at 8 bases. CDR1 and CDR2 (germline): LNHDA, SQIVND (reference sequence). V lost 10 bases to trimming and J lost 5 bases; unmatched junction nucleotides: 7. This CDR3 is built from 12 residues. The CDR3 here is CATSGSIDEQYF. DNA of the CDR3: TGTGCCACAAGCGGGAGTATCGACGAGCAGTACTTC.

CDR3 DNA sequence: TGCGCCAGCAGCCACATGGGTCGGGACAGGGTTTCCCAAGAGACCCAGTACTTC. Protein sequence: CASSHMGRDRVSQETQYF. V gene TRBV4-1 combines with J gene TRBJ2-5; 9 nucleotides line up with TRBD1. The CDR3 runs to 18 residues. The junction had 12 bases not matched to a gene; V was cut back by 3 bases and J by 1 base. The V gene's germline CDR1 is MGHRA and CDR2 YSYEKL.

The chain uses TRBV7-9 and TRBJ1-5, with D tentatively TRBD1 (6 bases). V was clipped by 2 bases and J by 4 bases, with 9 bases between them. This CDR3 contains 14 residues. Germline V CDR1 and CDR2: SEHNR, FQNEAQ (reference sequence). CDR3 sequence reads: CASSLTGKNQPQHF. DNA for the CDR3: TGTGCCAGCAGCTTAACAGGGAAGAATCAGCCCCAGCATTTT.

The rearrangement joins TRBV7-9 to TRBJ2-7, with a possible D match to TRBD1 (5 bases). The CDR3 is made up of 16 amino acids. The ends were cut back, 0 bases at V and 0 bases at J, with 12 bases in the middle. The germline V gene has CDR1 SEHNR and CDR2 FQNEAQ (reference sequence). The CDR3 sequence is CASSLALDILSYEQYF. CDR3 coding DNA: TGTGCCAGCAGCTTAGCGTTGGACATCCTCTCCTACGAGCAGTACTTC.

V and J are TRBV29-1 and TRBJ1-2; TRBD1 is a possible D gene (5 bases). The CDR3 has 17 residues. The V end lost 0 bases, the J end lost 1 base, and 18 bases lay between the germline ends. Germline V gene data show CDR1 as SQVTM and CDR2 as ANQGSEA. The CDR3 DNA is TGCAGCGTTGAAGATGTAGGGGACGGGGAAGGTAACTATGGCTACACCTTC. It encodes CSVEDVGDGEGNYGYTF.

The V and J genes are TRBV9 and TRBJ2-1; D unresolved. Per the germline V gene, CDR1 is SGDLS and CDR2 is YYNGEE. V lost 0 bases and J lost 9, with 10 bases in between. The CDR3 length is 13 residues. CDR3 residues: CASSVVGSGEQFF. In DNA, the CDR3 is TGTGCCAGCAGCGTAGTCGGCTCCGGTGAGCAGTTCTTC.

The CDR3 loop is CASSTPRDGNEQFF. CDR3 DNA sequence: TGTGCCAGCAGCACCCCCCGGGACGGCAATGAGCAGTTCTTC. The rearrangement uses TRBV5-6 and TRBJ2-1, with D perhaps assigned TRBD1 or TRBD2 (5 bases each). Trimming pared 4 bases from V and 6 bases from J, leaving 14 bases between. Germline CDR1 reads SGHDT; CDR2 reads YYEEEE. This CDR3 region has 14 residues.

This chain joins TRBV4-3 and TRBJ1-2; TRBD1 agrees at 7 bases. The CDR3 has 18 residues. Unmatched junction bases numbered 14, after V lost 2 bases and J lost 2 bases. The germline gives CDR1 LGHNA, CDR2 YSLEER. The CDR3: CASSQTVGTATSNYGYTF. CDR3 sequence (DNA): TGCGCCAGCAGCCAAACCGTGGGGACAGCGACATCCAACTATGGCTACACCTTC.

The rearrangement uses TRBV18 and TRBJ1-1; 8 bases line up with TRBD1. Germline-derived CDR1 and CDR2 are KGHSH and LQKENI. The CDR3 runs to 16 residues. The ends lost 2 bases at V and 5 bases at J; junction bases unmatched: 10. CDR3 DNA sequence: TGTGCCAGCTCACCAGAAACCGGACAGGGACGGACTGAAGCTTTCTTT. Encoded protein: CASSPETGQGRTEAFF.

The CDR3 spells CASSVDGRGYYGYTF. The CDR3 nucleotides are TGTGCCAGCAGCGTAGATGGCAGGGGGTACTATGGCTACACCTTC. The rearrangement joins TRBV9 to TRBJ1-2; 7 bases are shared with TRBD1. The germline CDR1 and CDR2 sequences are SGDLS and YYNGEE. The CDR3 consists of 15 residues. V trimming: 0 bases; J trimming: 3 bases; junction bases outside the gene matches: 5. Looking up the rest from reference TRBV9 and TRBJ1-2 gives the full variable domain: DSGVTQTPKHLITATGQRVTLRCSPRSGDLSVYWYQQSLDQGLQFLIQYYNGEERAKGNILERFSAQQFPDLHSELNLSSLELGDSALYFCASSVDGRGYYGYTFGSGTRLTVV.

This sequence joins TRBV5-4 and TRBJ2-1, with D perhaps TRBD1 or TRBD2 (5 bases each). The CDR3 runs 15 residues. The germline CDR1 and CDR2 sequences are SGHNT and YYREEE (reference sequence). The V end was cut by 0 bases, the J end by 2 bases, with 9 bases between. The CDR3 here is CASSLAGRTYNEQFF. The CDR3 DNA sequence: TGTGCCAGCAGCTTGGCGGGACGAACCTACAATGAGCAGTTCTTC. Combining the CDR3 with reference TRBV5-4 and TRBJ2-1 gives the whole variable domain ETGVTQSPTHLIKTRGQQVTLRCSSQSGHNTVSWYQQALGQGPQFIFQYYREEENGRGNFPPRFSGLQFPNYSSELNVNALELDDSALYLCASSLAGRTYNEQFFGPGTRLTVL.

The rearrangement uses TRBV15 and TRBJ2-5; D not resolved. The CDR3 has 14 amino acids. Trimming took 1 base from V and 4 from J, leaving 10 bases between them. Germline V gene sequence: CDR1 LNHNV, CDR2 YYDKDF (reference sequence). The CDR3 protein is CATSRAGTLETQYF. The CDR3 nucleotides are TGTGCCACCAGCAGAGCCGGTACCTTAGAGACCCAGTACTTC.

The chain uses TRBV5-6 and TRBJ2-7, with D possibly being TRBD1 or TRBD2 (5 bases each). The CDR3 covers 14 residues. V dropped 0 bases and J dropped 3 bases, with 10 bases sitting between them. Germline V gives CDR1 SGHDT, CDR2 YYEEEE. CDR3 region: CASSLGGTIYEQYF. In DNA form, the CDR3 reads TGTGCCAGCAGCTTGGGTGGGACCATCTACGAGCAGTACTTC.